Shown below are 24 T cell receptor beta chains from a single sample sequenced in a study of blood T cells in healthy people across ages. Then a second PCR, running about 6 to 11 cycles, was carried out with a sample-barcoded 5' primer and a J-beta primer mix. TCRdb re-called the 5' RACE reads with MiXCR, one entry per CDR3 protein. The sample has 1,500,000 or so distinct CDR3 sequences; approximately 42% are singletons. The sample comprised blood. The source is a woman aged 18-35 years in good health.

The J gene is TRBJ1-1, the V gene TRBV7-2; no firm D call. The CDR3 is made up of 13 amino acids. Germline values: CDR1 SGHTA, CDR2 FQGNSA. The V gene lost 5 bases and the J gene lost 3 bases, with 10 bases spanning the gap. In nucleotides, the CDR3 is TGTGCCAGCAGCAAAATACGGGACACTGAAGCTTTCTTT. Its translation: CASSKIRDTEAFF.

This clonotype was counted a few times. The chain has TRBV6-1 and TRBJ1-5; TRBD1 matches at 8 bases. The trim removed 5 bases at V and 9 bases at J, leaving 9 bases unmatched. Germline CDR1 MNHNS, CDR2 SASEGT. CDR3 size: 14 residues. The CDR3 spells CASSPRTGLRPQHF. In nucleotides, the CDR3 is TGTGCCAGCAGTCCAAGGACAGGGTTACGGCCCCAGCATTTT.

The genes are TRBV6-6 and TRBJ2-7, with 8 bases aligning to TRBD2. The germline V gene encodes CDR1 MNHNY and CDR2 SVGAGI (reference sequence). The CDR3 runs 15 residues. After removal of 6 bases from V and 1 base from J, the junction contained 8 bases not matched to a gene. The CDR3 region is CASSPAGGFSYEQYF. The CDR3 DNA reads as TGTGCCAGCAGCCCTGCGGGAGGATTTTCCTACGAGCAGTACTTC.

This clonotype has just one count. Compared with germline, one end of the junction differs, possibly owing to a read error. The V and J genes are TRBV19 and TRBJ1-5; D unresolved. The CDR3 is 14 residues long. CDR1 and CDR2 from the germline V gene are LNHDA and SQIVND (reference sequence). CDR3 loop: CASSMTASSQPQHF. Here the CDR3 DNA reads TGTGCCAGTAGTATGACCGCTAGCAGTCAGCCCCAGCATTTT.

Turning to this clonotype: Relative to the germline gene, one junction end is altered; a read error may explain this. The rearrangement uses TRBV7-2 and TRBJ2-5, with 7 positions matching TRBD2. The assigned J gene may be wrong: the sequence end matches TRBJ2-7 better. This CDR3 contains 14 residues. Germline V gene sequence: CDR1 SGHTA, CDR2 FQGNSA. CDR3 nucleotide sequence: TGTGTCAGCAGATCCTCGTCCGGGACTATCGAGCAGTACTTC. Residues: CVSRSSSGTIEQYF.

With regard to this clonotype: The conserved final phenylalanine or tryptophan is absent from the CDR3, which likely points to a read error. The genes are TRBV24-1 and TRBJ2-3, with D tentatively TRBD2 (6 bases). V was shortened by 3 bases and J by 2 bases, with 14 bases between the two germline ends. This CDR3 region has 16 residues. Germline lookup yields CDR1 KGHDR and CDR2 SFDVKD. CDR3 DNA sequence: TGTGCCACCAGTGATAGGAGGGCGGGGAACACAGATACGCAGTATATT. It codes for CATSDRRAGNTDTQYI.

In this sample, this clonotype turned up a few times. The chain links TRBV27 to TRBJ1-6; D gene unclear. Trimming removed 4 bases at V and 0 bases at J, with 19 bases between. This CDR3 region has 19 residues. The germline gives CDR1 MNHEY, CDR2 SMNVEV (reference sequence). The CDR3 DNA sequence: TGTGCCAGCAGTTCACCACTTAGGACGCACCGCTCCTATAATTCACCCCTCCACTTT. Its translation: CASSSPLRTHRSYNSPLHF.

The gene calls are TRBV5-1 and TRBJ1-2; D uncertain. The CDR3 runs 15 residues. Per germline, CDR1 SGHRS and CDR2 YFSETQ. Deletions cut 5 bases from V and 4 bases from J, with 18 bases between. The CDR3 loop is CASSFYSHGTYGYTF. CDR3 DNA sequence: TGCGCCAGCAGTTTCTATTCCCATGGTACCTATGGCTACACCTTC.

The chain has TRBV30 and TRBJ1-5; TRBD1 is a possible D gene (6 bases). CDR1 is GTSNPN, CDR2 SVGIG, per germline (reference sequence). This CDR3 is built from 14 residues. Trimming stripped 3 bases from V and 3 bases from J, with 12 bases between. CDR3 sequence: CAWSRGQNNQPQHF. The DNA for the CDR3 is TGTGCCTGGAGCCGTGGACAGAACAATCAGCCCCAGCATTTT.

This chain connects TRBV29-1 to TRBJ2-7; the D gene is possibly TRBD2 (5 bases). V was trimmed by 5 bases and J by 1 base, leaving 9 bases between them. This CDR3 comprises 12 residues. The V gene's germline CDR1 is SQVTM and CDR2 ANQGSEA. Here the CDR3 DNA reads TGCAGCGTTAAGCCGGGATCCTACGAGCAGTACTTC. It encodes CSVKPGSYEQYF.

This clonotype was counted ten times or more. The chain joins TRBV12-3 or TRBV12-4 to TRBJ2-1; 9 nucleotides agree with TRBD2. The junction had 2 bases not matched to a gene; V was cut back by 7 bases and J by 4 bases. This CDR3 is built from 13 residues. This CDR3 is CASKAGGYNEQFF. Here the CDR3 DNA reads TGTGCCAGCAAAGCGGGGGGATACAATGAGCAGTTCTTC.

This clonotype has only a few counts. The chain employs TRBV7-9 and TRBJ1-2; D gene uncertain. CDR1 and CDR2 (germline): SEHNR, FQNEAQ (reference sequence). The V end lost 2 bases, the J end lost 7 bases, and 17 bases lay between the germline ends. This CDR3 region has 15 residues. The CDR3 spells CASSLPRIGGSGYTF. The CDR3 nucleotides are TGTGCCAGCAGCTTACCCAGGATAGGCGGGAGTGGCTACACCTTC.

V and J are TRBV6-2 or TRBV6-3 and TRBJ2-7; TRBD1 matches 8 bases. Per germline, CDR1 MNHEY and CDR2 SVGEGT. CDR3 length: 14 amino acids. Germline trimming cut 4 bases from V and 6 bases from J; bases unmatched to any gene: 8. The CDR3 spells CASSFGTGAGEQYF. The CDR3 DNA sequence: TGTGCCAGCAGTTTCGGGACAGGAGCAGGCGAGCAGTACTTC.

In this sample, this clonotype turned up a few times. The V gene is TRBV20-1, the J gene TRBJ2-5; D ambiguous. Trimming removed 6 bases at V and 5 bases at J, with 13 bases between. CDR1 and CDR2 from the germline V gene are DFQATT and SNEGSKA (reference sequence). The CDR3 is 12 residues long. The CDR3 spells CSARHFGETQYF. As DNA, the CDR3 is TGCAGTGCCAGGCATTTTGGGGAGACCCAGTACTTC.

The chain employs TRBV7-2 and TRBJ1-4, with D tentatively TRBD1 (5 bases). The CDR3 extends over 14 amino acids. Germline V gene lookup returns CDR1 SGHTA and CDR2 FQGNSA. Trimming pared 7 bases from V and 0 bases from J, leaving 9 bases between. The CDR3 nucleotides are TGTGCCAGCACCCGACAGCCAACTAATGAAAAACTGTTTTTT. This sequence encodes CASTRQPTNEKLFF.

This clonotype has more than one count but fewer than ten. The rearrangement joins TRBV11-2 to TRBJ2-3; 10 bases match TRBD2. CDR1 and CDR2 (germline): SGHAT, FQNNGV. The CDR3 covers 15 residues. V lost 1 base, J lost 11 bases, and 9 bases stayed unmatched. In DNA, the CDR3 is TGTGCCAGCAGCTTAGCGGGGACTAGCGCTCGGGGGCAGTATTTT. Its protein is CASSLAGTSARGQYF.

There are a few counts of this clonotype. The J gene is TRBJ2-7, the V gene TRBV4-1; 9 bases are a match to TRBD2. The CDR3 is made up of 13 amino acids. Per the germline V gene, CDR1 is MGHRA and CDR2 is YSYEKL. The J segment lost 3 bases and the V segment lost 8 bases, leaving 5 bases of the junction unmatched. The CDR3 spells CASASSGGYEQYF. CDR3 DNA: TGCGCCAGCGCTAGTAGCGGGGGCTACGAGCAGTACTTC.

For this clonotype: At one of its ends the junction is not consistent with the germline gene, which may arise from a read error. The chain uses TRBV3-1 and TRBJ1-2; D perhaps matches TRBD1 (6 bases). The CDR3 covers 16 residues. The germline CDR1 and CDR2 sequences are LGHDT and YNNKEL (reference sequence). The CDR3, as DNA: TGTGCCAGCAGCCATAGCGGGGGGCGCAGTCAAAATGGCTGCACCTTC. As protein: CASSHSGGRSQNGCTF. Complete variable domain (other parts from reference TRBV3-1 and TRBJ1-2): DTAVSQTPKYLVTQMGNDKSIKCEQNLGHDTMYWYKQDSKKFLKIMFSYNNKELIINETVPNRFSPKSPDKAHLNLHINSLELGDSAVYFCASSHSGGRSQNGCTFGSGTRLTVV.

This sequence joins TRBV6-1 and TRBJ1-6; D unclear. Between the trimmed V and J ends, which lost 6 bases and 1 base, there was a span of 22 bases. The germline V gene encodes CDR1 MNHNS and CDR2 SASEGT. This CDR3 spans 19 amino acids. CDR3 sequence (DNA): TGTGCCAGCAGGCCCATCGGCGGGTACCATAGGTCCTATAATTCACCCCTCCACTTT. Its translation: CASRPIGGYHRSYNSPLHF.

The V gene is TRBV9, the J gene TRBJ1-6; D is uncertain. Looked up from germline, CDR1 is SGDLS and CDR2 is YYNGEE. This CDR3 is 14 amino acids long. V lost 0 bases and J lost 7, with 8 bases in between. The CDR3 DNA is TGTGCCAGCAGCGTAGCCCCCTCCAATTCACCCCTCCACTTT. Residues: CASSVAPSNSPLHF.

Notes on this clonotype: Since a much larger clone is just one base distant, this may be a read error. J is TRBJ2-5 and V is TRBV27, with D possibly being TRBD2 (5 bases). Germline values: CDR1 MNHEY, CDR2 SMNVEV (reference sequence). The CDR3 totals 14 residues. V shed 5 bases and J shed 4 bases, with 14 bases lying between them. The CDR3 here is CASSLSGNRETQYF. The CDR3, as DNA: TGTGCCAGCAGTCTAAGCGGAAACCGAGAGACCCAGTACTTC.

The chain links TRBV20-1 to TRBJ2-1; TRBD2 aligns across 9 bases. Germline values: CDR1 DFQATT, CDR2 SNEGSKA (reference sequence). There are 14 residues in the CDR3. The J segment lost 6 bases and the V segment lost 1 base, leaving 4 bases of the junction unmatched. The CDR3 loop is CSARVRAGGNEQFF. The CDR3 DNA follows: TGCAGTGCTAGAGTTCGAGCGGGGGGCAATGAGCAGTTCTTC.

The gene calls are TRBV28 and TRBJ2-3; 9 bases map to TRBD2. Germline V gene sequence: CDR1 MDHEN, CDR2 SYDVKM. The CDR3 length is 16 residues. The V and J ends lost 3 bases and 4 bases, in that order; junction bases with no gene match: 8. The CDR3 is CASSFWRGGPPDTQYF. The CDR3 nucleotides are TGTGCCAGCAGTTTTTGGCGGGGGGGTCCGCCAGATACGCAGTATTTT.

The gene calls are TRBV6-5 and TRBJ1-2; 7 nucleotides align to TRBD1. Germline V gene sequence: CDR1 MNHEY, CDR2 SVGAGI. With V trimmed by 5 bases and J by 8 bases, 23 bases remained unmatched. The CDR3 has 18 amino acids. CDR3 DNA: TGTGCCAGCAGTCACCGCCGGGGCCGACAGGGTGGGGAGGAAGGCTACACCTTC. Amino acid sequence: CASSHRRGRQGGEEGYTF.